This is a list of T cell receptor beta chains from one sample in a study of T cell clonotyping in hematopoietic cell transplantation. Assay: immunoSEQ multiplex PCR; the TCRdb copy retains only in-frame clones and omits some. The sample shows about 36,000 clones, around 95% of them seen only once. The source material was peripheral blood mononuclear cells, sampled before stem cell transplant. The source of these receptors is a man aged 35-49 years with chronic myeloid leukemia. Some clones in this sample may be carry-over from other donors' samples. The CDR3 runs from the conserved cysteine through the conserved F or W. Fields, in order: J gene, D gene, V gene, clone size, CDR3 protein, CDR3 DNA. A D gene is named only where the DNA matches it firmly. Not all rows give a size; the values are once, few, many and, for expanded clones, a class.

>TRBJ2-3|-|TRBV28|-
CASSLGNTFSTDTQYF
TGTGCCAGCAGTTTGGGGAATACCTTTAGCACAGATACGCAGTATTTT
>TRBJ1-2|-|TRBV19|-
CASTRPGQRYTF
TGTGCCAGTACCAGACCGGGACAACGCTACACCTTC
>TRBJ2-2|TRBD2|TRBV10-3|-
CAIRRLAGGRTGELFF
TGTGCCATCAGGAGACTAGCGGGGGGACGGACCGGGGAGCTGTTTTTT
>TRBJ1-5|TRBD1|TRBV18|-
CASSSAGTGLNQPQHF
TGTGCCAGCTCATCCGCCGGGACAGGATTAAATCAGCCCCAGCATTTT
>TRBJ1-2|TRBD1|TRBV19|-
CASTETGNDRYGYTF
TGTGCCAGTACCGAGACAGGGAACGACCGCTATGGCTACACCTTC
>TRBJ1-5|-|TRBV19|-
CASRGINQPQHF
TGTGCCAGTAGGGGGATCAATCAGCCCCAGCATTTT
>TRBJ2-3|-|TRBV27|-
CASSTSGALADTQYF
TGTGCCAGCAGTACCTCCGGGGCCCTGGCGGATACGCAGTATTTT
>TRBJ1-4|-|TRBV5-1|-
CASSLVVGEKLFF
TGCGCCAGCAGCTTGGTGGTTGGTGAAAAACTGTTTTTT
>TRBJ2-2|-|TRBV9|-
CASSVASGGELFF
TGTGCCAGCAGCGTAGCCTCCGGCGGGGAGCTGTTTTTT
>TRBJ1-1|-|TRBV5-6|-
CASSFSGEAFF
TGTGCCAGCAGCTTCAGTGGTGAAGCTTTCTTT
>TRBJ1-1|TRBD1|TRBV15|-
CATSRDDRGRTEAFF
TGTGCCACCAGCAGAGACGACAGGGGGCGAACTGAAGCTTTCTTT
>TRBJ1-2|TRBD1|TRBV7-9|-
CASSLAWTGGSYGYTF
TGTGCCAGCAGCTTAGCGTGGACAGGGGGCAGCTATGGCTACACCTTC
>TRBJ1-3|-|TRBV4-1|-
CASSQLGFSGNTIYF
TGCGCCAGCAGCCAATTGGGATTCTCTGGAAACACCATATATTTT
>TRBJ1-1|TRBD1|TRBV6-6|-
CASSPGQGLWTEAFF
TGTGCCAGCAGCCCTGGACAGGGGCTATGGACTGAAGCTTTCTTT
>TRBJ2-3|TRBD2|TRBV7-3|-
CASSPGLADYTDTQYF
TGTGCCAGCAGCCCGGGACTAGCGGATTACACAGATACGCAGTATTTT
>TRBJ1-3|-|TRBV11-2|-
CASSLTPTGRRNTIYF
TGTGCCAGCAGCTTAACCCCTACAGGGCGAAGAAACACCATATATTTT
>TRBJ2-3|TRBD2|TRBV30|-
CAAAGGIKDTQYF
TGTGCCGCAGCGGGGGGTATTAAAGATACGCAGTATTTT
>TRBJ1-5|-|TRBV7-9|-
CASSLGPSIYF
TGTGCCAGCAGCTTGGGCCCTTCCATTTATTTT
>TRBJ1-1|TRBD1|TRBV29-1|-
CSVAVTGGSEAFF
TGCAGCGTTGCTGTGACAGGGGGCTCTGAAGCTTTCTTT
>TRBJ1-1|-|TRBV27|-
CASTLLAGVTEAFF
TGTGCCAGCACTCTGTTGGCGGGGGTCACTGAAGCTTTCTTT
>TRBJ2-7|TRBD2|TRBV9|-
CASSLGLVSYEQYF
TGTGCCAGCAGCCTTGGACTAGTTTCGTACGAGCAGTACTTC
>TRBJ2-2|-|TRBV28|-
CASSLSWGYTGELFF
TGTGCCAGCAGTTTATCCTGGGGGTACACCGGGGAGCTGTTTTTT
>TRBJ1-6|-|TRBV7-2|-
CASSPGQSSYNSPLHF
TGTGCCAGCAGCCCCGGACAGAGCTCCTATAATTCACCCCTCCACTTT
>TRBJ1-5|-|TRBV28|-
CASETGSNQPQHF
TGTGCCAGCGAGACAGGTAGCAATCAGCCCCAGCATTTT
>TRBJ1-2|-|TRBV4-3|-
CASSQVTGLNYGYTF
TGCGCCAGCAGCCAAGTAACAGGGTTGAACTATGGCTACACCTTC
>TRBJ1-2|-|TRBV5-1|once
CASSSPSGEANYGYTF
TGCGCCAGCAGCTCCCCCTCAGGGGAGGCGAACTATGGCTACACCTTC
>TRBJ2-2|TRBD2|TRBV5-1|-
CASSLYVTSDGGELFF
TGCGCCAGCAGCTTGTATGTGACTAGCGATGGCGGGGAGCTGTTTTTT
>TRBJ2-7|-|TRBV11-3|-
CASRNRHEQYF
TGTGCCAGCCGCAACCGGCACGAGCAGTACTTC
>TRBJ1-2|TRBD1|TRBV6-6|-
CASSYAPRTGAGGYTF
TGTGCCAGCAGTTACGCCCCCCGAACAGGGGCCGGCGGCTACACCTTC
>TRBJ1-5|-|TRBV18|-
CASSPRGQNWNQPQHF
TGTGCCAGCTCACCACGAGGACAGAATTGGAATCAGCCCCAGCATTTT
>TRBJ1-4|-|TRBV4-1|-
CASSPLTDSEKLFF
TGCGCCAGCAGCCCTTTGACAGATTCGGAAAAACTGTTTTTT
>TRBJ2-3|TRBD2|TRBV5-5|-
CASSTGLAADTQYF
TGTGCCAGCAGCACCGGACTAGCGGCAGATACGCAGTATTTT
>TRBJ2-7|-|TRBV5-8|-
CASTGIQIYEQYF
TGTGCCAGCACCGGGATTCAAATTTACGAGCAGTACTTC
>TRBJ2-5|-|TRBV30|-
CAWSVLGGTAQETQYF
TGTGCCTGGAGTGTGTTGGGCGGTACAGCCCAAGAGACCCAGTACTTC
>TRBJ2-1|-|TRBV25-1|-
CASSITGSEQFF
TGTGCCAGCAGTATTACAGGCAGTGAGCAGTTCTTC
>TRBJ1-5|-|TRBV4-3|few
CASSQEGGNQPQHF
TGCGCCAGCAGCCAAGAAGGGGGCAATCAGCCCCAGCATTTT
>TRBJ1-3|-|TRBV11-2|-
CASSSGATGNTIYF
TGTGCCAGCAGCTCCGGGGCTACTGGAAACACCATATATTTT
>TRBJ2-5|-|TRBV9|-
CASSVRTGEVETQYF
TGTGCCAGCAGCGTACGAACAGGGGAGGTGGAGACCCAGTACTTC
>TRBJ2-7|-|TRBV28|-
CASSSRTYEQYF
TGTGCCAGCAGTAGCCGTACCTACGAGCAGTACTTC
>TRBJ2-1|-|TRBV30|-
CAWSLGPYNEQFF
TGTGCCTGGAGTCTCGGACCGTACAATGAGCAGTTCTTC
>TRBJ1-1|TRBD1|TRBV11-3|-
CASSLTGLNTEAFF
TGTGCCAGCAGCTTGACAGGGTTAAACACTGAAGCTTTCTTT
>TRBJ1-1|-|TRBV6-5|-
CASSYGREGAFF
TGTGCCAGCAGTTACGGGAGGGAGGGCGCTTTCTTT
>TRBJ1-1|-|TRBV27|-
CASSLSGVGTEAFF
TGTGCCAGCAGTTTATCCGGGGTTGGCACTGAAGCTTTCTTT
>TRBJ1-2|-|TRBV14|-
CASSRGGLSNYGYTF
TGTGCCAGCAGCCGAGGGGGGCTATCTAACTATGGCTACACCTTC
>TRBJ2-5|TRBD2|TRBV10-3|-
CAISEPPGLAGGRETQYF
TGTGCCATCAGTGAACCCCCGGGACTAGCGGGGGGAAGAGAGACCCAGTACTTC
>TRBJ2-3|-|TRBV7-2|-
CASSRTRVHTDTQYF
TGTGCCAGCAGCCGGACTCGAGTCCACACAGATACGCAGTATTTT
>TRBJ1-2|-|TRBV6-5|-
CASRTGYGYTF
TGTGCCAGCAGGACAGGTTACGGCTACACCTTC
>TRBJ1-2|TRBD1|TRBV19|-
CAGYTGDYGYTF
TGTGCCGGCTACACAGGGGACTATGGCTACACCTTC